A single TCR beta chain is shown here with its context. The germline CDR1 and CDR2 sequences are SGHRS and YFSETQ. The V end was cut by 3 bases, the J end by 3 bases, with 12 bases between. The CDR3 contains 14 residues. As processed by the authors: Nucleated cell counts were estimated from reference gene primer amplification. Libraries were prepared by immunoSEQ multiplex PCR; TCRdb keeps only in-frame clonotypes and omits some of them. The V and J calls and clone size come from that table; D and trimming were worked out from the DNA. The sample has some 64,000 clones; roughly 87% are singletons. This entry comes from a study of blood T cell repertoires in COVID-19. At the level of the study: Samples came from the United States, Italy and Spain, spanning acute and convalescent COVID-19. Sources were T cells, B-cell-depleted T cells, or PBMCs; the material itself was cDNA or gDNA.

V is TRBV5-1 and J is TRBJ1-1, with D unresolved. The sequenced sample was peripheral blood. The receptor was derived from a man aged 45-65 years with active COVID-19. CDR3 residues: CASSYDTADTEAFF. DNA of the CDR3: TGCGCCAGCAGCTATGACACCGCCGACACTGAAGCTTTCTTT.